This T cell receptor (beta chain) stems from a study of control samples from healthy donors and cancer patients. The CDR3 is 16 amino acids. V dropped 3 bases and J dropped 3 bases, with 15 bases sitting between them. Per germline, CDR1 MDHEN and CDR2 SYDVKM. Assay: immunoSEQ multiplex PCR; the TCRdb copy retains only in-frame clones and omits some. This repertoire comprises around 190,000 clones; its ten largest clones make up approximately 2.2%. The material sequenced was blood. This TCR came from a woman aged 25 to 39 in good health. The chain joins TRBV28 to TRBJ1-5, with D tentatively TRBD1 (6 bases). The DNA for the CDR3 is TGTGCCAGCAGTTTCTTCTTGAGGACAGACAATCAGCCCCAGCATTTT. Residues: CASSFFLRTDNQPQHF.